Reported below is one T cell receptor (beta chain). The target antigen is unknown. Each sample gave at least 7 million isolated PBMCs. This specimen belongs to a study of blood T cells in healthy people across ages. Study outcomes and limitations: Roughly linear declines in TCR beta diversity per million T cells occurred with age. More naive CD4+ cells and higher diversity were found in long-lived than in aged donors.

Looked up from germline, CDR1 is MDHEN and CDR2 is SYDVKM. This CDR3 spans 16 amino acids. For the second PCR, which ran for about 6 to 11 cycles, a sample-barcoded 5' primer and a J-beta primer mix were used. The template-switch adaptor, which had 12 random nucleotides, put a tag on each cDNA molecule. From the 5' RACE reads, TCRdb called clonotypes with MiXCR, one entry per CDR3 protein. The sample includes roughly 680,000 distinct CDR3 sequences, approximately 50% of them seen just once. The sequencing sample was made of blood. The chain is built from TRBV28 and TRBJ2-4, with 12 bases aligning to TRBD2. The DNA end is a closer match to TRBJ2-7, so the J assignment may be wrong. This sequence was found in a woman aged 60-75 years in good health. CDR3 sequence reads: CASSPNLAGGAYEQYF. For the CDR3, the DNA is TGTGCCAGCAGTCCTAACCTAGCGGGAGGGGCCTACGAGCAGTACTTC.